What follows describes a single T cell receptor (beta chain). Its target is not known. V lost 2 bases and J lost 10, with 18 bases in between. CDR1 is KGHSH, CDR2 LQKENI, per germline. The CDR3 sequence is 15 residues long. Libraries for TCRalpha and TCRbeta carried sample barcodes and unique molecular identifiers via 5'RACE. One entry per CDR3 protein results from TCRdb running MiXCR on the 5' RACE reads. The table records 350,000 or so distinct CDR3 sequences, 10% to 15% of them present only once. The data are from a study of T-cell memory formation after mild COVID-19. Whole-study results and caveats: CD8+ contracting clones occupied EMRA, while CD4+ ones occupied mainly CM and EM.

The gene calls are TRBV18 and TRBJ1-5; D is uncertain. The receptor was isolated from a man aged 18 to 29 who had mild COVID-19 (a few samples of this study predate the infection). Cell type and time point are not known. The sequenced sample was PBMCs or a T cell subset sorted from them (not recorded which). The CDR3 DNA follows: TGTGCCAGCTCACCATCGCCGGGCACTGGGGAACCCCAGCATTTT. Translation: CASSPSPGTGEPQHF. The whole variable domain, remainder taken from reference TRBV18 and TRBJ1-5, is NAGVMQNPRHLVRRRGQEARLRCSPMKGHSHVYWYRQLPEEGLKFMVYLQKENIIDESGMPKERFSAEFPKEGPSILRIQQVVRGDSAAYFCASSPSPGTGEPQHFGDGTRLSIL.